This TCR beta chain derives from a study of cytomegalovirus exposure and HLA in healthy donors. In the study overall: The study placed about four fifths of its approximately 400 genotyped donors in the Caucasian-associated ancestry cluster. Study outcomes and limitations: In the analysis, some V segments, TRBV6-2 and TRBV6-3 included, were excluded as indistinguishable. Prior analysis indicated that the majority of TCR beta V segments exhibited productivity approximately 87% or approximately 30% of the time. Highly shared sequence variants in one cluster were likely a sequencing artifact.

The PCR contained 60 Vbeta and 13 Jbeta primers. Measured with immunoSEQ multiplex PCR; TCRdb has only the in-frame clones, and not every one. This sample's table reports about 130,000 clones. Concerning this clone itself: Antigen unknown.

CDR3 size: 14 residues. CDR1 and CDR2 from the germline V gene are SEHNR and FQNEAQ (reference sequence). V was shortened by 5 bases and J by 3 bases, with 14 bases between the two germline ends. Sequenced sample: PBMCs. The genes are TRBV7-9 and TRBJ2-7, with D uncertain. The sequence came from a woman aged 55-75 years in good health and CMV-seronegative. The DNA of the CDR3 is TGTGCCAGCAGCCAGATGGGTCAGGACTACGAGCAGTACTTC. It is translated as CASSQMGQDYEQYF.